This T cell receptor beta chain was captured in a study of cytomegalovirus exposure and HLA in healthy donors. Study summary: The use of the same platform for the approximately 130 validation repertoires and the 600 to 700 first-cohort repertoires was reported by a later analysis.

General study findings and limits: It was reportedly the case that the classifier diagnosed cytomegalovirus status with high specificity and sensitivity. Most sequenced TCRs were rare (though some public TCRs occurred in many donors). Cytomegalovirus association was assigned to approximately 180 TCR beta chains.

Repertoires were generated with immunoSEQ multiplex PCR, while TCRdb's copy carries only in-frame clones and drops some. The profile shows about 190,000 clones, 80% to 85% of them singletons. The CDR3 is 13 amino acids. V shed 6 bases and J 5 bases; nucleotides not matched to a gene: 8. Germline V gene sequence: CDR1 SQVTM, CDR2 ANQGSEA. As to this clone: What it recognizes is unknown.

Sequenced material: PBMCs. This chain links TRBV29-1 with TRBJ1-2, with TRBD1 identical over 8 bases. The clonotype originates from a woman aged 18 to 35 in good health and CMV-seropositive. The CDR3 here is CSVGTGGRYGYTF. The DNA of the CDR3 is TGCAGCGTGGGCACAGGGGGAAGGTATGGCTACACCTTC.